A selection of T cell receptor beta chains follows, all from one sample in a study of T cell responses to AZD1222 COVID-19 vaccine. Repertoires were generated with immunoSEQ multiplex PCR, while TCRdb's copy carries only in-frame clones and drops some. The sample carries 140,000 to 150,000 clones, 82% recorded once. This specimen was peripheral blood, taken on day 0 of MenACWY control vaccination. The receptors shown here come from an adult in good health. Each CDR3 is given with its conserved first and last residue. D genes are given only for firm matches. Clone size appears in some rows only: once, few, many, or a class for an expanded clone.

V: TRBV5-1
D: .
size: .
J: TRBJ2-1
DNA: TGCGCCAGCAGTCCACCGCCAACAGGTATTTTGGATGAGCAGTTCTTC
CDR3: CASSPPPTGILDEQFF

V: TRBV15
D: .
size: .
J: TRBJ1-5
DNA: TGTGCCACCAGCAGGGGAGACGGATTTAGCAATCAGCCCCAGCATTTT
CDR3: CATSRGDGFSNQPQHF

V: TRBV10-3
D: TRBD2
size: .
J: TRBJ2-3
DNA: TGTGCCATCAGTGGTCACGGCGTAGAGCGGGGGTGGGATACGCAGTATTTT
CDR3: CAISGHGVERGWDTQYF

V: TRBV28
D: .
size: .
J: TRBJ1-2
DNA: TGTGCCAGCAGTGCCGGGCAGGGCGACTATGGCTACACCTTC
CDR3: CASSAGQGDYGYTF

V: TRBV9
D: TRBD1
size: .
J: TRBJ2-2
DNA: TGTGCCAGCAGCGTAAGGCCCAGACGACAGGGCCGCGGCACCGGGGAGCTGTTTTTT
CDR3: CASSVRPRRQGRGTGELFF

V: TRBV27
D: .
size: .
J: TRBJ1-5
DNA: TGTGCCAGCAGTTTAGGTAGGGTGGGTCAGCCCCAGCATTTT
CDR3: CASSLGRVGQPQHF

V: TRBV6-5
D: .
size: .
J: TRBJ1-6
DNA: TGTGCCAGCAGTTACGGGGTAAGACTAGGCTCACCCCTCCACTTT
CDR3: CASSYGVRLGSPLHF

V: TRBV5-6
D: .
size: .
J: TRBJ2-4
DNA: TGTGCCAGCAGCTTTGGCGTTACCCGCTTGAAAAACATTCAGTACTTC
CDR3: CASSFGVTRLKNIQYF

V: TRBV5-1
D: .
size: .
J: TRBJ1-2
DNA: TGCGCCAGCAGCCCATTGACAGACCGCCAGGACTACTATGGCTACACCTTC
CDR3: CASSPLTDRQDYYGYTF

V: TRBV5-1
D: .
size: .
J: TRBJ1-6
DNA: TGCGCCAGCACAGAGAGCTCCTATAATTCACCCCTCCACTTT
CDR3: CASTESSYNSPLHF

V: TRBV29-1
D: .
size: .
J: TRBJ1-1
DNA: TGCAGCGTTGAATCGACCGATCACACTGAAGCTTTCTTT
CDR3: CSVESTDHTEAFF

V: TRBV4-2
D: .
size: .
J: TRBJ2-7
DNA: TGTGCCAGCAGCCAAGGACTAGTGAACTACGAGCAGTACTTC
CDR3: CASSQGLVNYEQYF

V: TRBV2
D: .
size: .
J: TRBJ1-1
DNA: TGTGCCAGCAGTGTTACATCCTTTGAAGCTTTCTTT
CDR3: CASSVTSFEAFF

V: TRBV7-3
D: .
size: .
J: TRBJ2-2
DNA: TGTGCCAGCAGCCCCACCGCTAGCGATGCCGGGGAGCTGTTTTTT
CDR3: CASSPTASDAGELFF

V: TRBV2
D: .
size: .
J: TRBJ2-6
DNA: TGTGCCAGCAGTGGGCAAACTGGGGCCAACGTCCTGACTTTC
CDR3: CASSGQTGANVLTF

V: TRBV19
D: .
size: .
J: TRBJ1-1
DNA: TGTGCCAGTAGTATAGGGAATCTGGCTTTCTTT
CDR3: CASSIGNLAFF

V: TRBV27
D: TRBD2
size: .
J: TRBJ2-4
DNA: TGTGCCAGCAGCCCAAGCGGGGGAGCAAGAAACATTCAGTACTTC
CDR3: CASSPSGGARNIQYF

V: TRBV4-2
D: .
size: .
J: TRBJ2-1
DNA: TGTGCCAGCAGCCAAGTGGCGGGGGCGTGGAATGAGCAGTTCTTC
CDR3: CASSQVAGAWNEQFF

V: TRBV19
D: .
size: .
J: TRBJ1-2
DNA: TGTGCCAGTAGTCCCCAGGGTTCCTATGGCTACACCTTC
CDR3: CASSPQGSYGYTF

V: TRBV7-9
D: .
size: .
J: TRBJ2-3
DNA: TGTGCCAGCAGCTTAGGGGGCGCAGGCACAGATACGCAGTATTTT
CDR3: CASSLGGAGTDTQYF

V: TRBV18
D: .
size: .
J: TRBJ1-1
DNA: TGTGCCAGTCGGGAGGGGTTGAGGACTGAAGCTTTCTTT
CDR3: CASREGLRTEAFF

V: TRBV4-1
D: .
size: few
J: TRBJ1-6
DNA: TGCGCCAGCAGCCAAGATGGCCGGAATAATTCACCCCTCCACTTT
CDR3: CASSQDGRNNSPLHF

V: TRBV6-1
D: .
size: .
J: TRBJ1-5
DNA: TGTGCCAGCAGTGACCTGGGGCCCCAGCATTTT
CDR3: CASSDLGPQHF

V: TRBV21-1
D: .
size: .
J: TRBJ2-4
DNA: TGTGCCAGCAGCAAAGAGGCGGATCTAGCCAAAAACATTCAGTACTTC
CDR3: CASSKEADLAKNIQYF

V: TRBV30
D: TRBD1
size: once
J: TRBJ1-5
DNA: TGTGCCTGGAACGTACAGGGGATAGCTAATCAGCCCCAGCATTTT
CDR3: CAWNVQGIANQPQHF

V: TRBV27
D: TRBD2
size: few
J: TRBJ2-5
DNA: TGTGCCAGCAGTTCACACTGGACTAGCGACCAAGAGACCCAGTACTTC
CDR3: CASSSHWTSDQETQYF

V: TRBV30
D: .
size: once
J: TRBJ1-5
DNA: TGTGCCTGGAGCCTGGACGACCAGCCCCAGCATTTT
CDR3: CAWSLDDQPQHF

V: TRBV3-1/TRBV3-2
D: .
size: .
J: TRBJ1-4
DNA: TGTGCCAGCAGACCGACAGGCCCGAATGAAAAACTGTTTTTT
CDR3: CASRPTGPNEKLFF

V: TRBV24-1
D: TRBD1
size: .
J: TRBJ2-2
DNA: TGTGCCACGGGGGACAGGTCGAACACCGGGGAGCTGTTTTTT
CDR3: CATGDRSNTGELFF

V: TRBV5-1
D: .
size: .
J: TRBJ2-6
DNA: TGCGCCAGCAGCGCCGTACCCACCAACGTCCTGACTTTC
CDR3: CASSAVPTNVLTF

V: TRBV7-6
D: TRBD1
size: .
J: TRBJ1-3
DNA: TGTGCCAGCAGCCCGGACCCGGGACAGTCTGGAAACACCATATATTTT
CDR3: CASSPDPGQSGNTIYF

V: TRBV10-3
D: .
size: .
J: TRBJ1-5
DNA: TGTGCCATCAGTGAGTGGGGAGGGCAGGAAAATCAGCCCCAGCATTTT
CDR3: CAISEWGGQENQPQHF

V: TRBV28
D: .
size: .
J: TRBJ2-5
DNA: TGTGCCAGCAGGACATCGGGGAAGGGAGAGACCCAGTACTTC
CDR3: CASRTSGKGETQYF

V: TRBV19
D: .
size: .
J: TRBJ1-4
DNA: TGTGCCAGTAGGATGCGGGCGCACCGGGAAAAACTGTTTTTT
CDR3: CASRMRAHREKLFF

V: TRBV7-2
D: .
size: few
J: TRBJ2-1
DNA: TGTGCCAGCAGCTTAGGGTCTACAACCTTCTCCTACAATGAGCAGTTCTTC
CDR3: CASSLGSTTFSYNEQFF

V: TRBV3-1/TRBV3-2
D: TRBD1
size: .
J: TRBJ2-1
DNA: TGTGCCAGCAGCTATAAGACAGGGGCCGCTTTTGATGAGCAGTTCTTC
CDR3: CASSYKTGAAFDEQFF

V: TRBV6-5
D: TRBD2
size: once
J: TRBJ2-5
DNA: TGTGCCAGCAGGGGACTAGGGCCGGACGAGACCCAGTACTTC
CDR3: CASRGLGPDETQYF

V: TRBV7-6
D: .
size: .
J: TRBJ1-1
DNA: TGTGCCAGCAGTCTAAACAGGAAAAGGGACACTGAAGCTTTCTTT
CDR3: CASSLNRKRDTEAFF

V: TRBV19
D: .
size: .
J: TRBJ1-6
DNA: TGTGCCAGTAGTATAGTTACGCAGCCGGACTCACCCCTCCACTTT
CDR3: CASSIVTQPDSPLHF

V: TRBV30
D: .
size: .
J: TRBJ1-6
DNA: TGTGCCTGGAGTGTGCCGAATTCACCCCTCCACTTT
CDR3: CAWSVPNSPLHF

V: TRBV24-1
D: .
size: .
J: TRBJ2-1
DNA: TGTGCCACCAGTGACACTGTTCGGATTAATGAGCAGTTCTTC
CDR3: CATSDTVRINEQFF

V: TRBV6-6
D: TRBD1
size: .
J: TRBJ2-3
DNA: TGTGCCAGTCAACGACAGGGTGGAGGCACAGATACGCAGTATTTT
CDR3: CASQRQGGGTDTQYF

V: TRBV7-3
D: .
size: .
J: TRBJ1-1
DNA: TGTGCCAGCAGCTTAGAGGTCGGCAGCCCTGAAGCTTTCTTT
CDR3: CASSLEVGSPEAFF

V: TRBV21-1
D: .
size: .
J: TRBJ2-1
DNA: TGTGCCAGCAGCAAGGGACTAGCGGACAATGAGCAGTTCTTC
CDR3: CASSKGLADNEQFF

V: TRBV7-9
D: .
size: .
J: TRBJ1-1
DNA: TGTGCCAGCAGCTTAAGTAGGAACACTGAAGCTTTCTTT
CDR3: CASSLSRNTEAFF

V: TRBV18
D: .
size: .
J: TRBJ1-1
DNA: TGTGCCAGCTCACCGTCCGGGTCGAACACTGAAGCTTTCTTT
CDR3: CASSPSGSNTEAFF

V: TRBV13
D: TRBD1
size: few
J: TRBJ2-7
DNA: TGTGCCAGCAGCCTATTACAGGGGGCGGAACAGTACTTC
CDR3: CASSLLQGAEQYF

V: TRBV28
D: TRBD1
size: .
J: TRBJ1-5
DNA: TGTGCCAGCAGCTCTCAGGGGGGGCGCAATCAGCCCCAGCATTTT
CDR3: CASSSQGGRNQPQHF

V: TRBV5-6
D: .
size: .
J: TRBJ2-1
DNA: TGTGCCAGCAGCTTATACTCACCGTACAATGAGCAGTTCTTC
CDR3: CASSLYSPYNEQFF

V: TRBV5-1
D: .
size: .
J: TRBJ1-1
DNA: TGCGCCAGCAGCTTGGTGGGAGAGCTGAACACTGAAGCTTTCTTT
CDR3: CASSLVGELNTEAFF

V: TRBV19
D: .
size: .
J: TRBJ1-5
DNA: TGTGCCAGTAGTATAACGACGGATAGCAATCAGCCCCAGCATTTT
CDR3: CASSITTDSNQPQHF

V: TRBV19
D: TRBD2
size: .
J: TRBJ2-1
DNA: TGTGCCACCCTTGGACTAGCGGAAAGCCACAATGAGCAGTTCTTC
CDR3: CATLGLAESHNEQFF

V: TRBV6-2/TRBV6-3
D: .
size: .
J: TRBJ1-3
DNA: TGTGCCAGCAGTTTCAGTCTCTCTGGAAACACCATATATTTT
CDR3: CASSFSLSGNTIYF

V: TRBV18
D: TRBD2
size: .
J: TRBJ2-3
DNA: TGTGCCAGCTCGACCACTTCGGCAAGCGGGGGGGCCATAGATACGCAGTATTTT
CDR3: CASSTTSASGGAIDTQYF

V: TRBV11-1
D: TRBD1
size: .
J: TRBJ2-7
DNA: TGTGCCAGCACCAGCAGGGGGCGCTTCTACGAGCAGTACTTC
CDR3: CASTSRGRFYEQYF